These 21 T cell receptor beta chains originate from one sample sequenced in a study of molecular identifiers for immune sequencing clone quantification. TCRdb re-analysed the PCR reads in MiXCR, keeping a single row per CDR3 protein. The table lists about 320,000 distinct CDR3 sequences, 20% to 25% of them singletons, with over 0.7% in the top ten. What was sequenced was naive CD8+ T cells from blood, with Jurkat cell RNA spiked in. Subset here: FACS-sorted CD8+CD4-CCR7+CD45RA+ naive T cells. These receptors all come from a human donor in good health. Some libraries in this study had Jurkat cell RNA spiked in.

This clonotype was recorded many times. CDR3 sequence: CASSRASGGDTQYF. CDR3 nucleotides: TGTGCCAGCAGTCGGGCTAGCGGGGGCGATACGCAGTATTTT. The chain combines TRBV27 with TRBJ2-3; 10 positions match TRBD2. V lost 5 bases to trimming and J lost 6 bases; unmatched junction nucleotides: 5. The CDR3 is made up of 14 amino acids. CDR1 and CDR2 (germline): MNHEY, SMNVEV (reference sequence).

This clonotype was detected only a few times. The genes are TRBV19 and TRBJ2-7; D unresolved. V gave up 1 base and J gave up 6 bases, with 7 bases separating them. This CDR3 comprises 12 residues. CDR1 is LNHDA and CDR2 is SQIVND in the germline V gene (reference sequence). The CDR3 protein is CASSIGLSEQYF. The CDR3 nucleotides read TGTGCCAGTAGTATAGGTCTGAGCGAGCAGTACTTC.

This clonotype was detected many times. DNA of the CDR3: TGTGCCACCAGCCAGTCTCTACAGGAAAACACCGGGGAGCTGTTTTTT. This codes for CATSQSLQENTGELFF. The chain links TRBV15 to TRBJ2-2; D possibly corresponds to TRBD1 (5 bases). Trimming stripped 5 bases from V and 2 bases from J, with 15 bases between. CDR1 is LNHNV, CDR2 YYDKDF, per germline (reference sequence). This CDR3 comprises 16 residues.

This chain joins TRBV5-5 and TRBJ2-7; D assignment may be TRBD1 or TRBD2 (5 bases each). Trimming pared 0 bases from V and 9 bases from J, leaving 22 bases between. CDR1 is SGHKS and CDR2 is YYEKEE in the germline V gene (reference sequence). This CDR3 spans 16 amino acids. The chain's CDR3 is CASSLEETAGDLRQYF. CDR3 nucleotide sequence: TGTGCCAGCAGCTTGGAAGAGACAGCCGGGGACCTACGGCAGTACTTC.

This clonotype has a count of ten or more. The rearrangement links TRBV4-1 to TRBJ2-3, with D perhaps given as TRBD1 or TRBD2 (5 bases each). The germline V and J ends were trimmed by 3 bases and 2 bases, with 9 bases remaining between them. CDR1 MGHRA and CDR2 YSYEKL come from the germline V gene. There are 14 residues in the CDR3. The CDR3 region has the DNA TGCGCCAGCAGCCAGGGGGACGACACAGATACGCAGTATTTT. This sequence encodes CASSQGDDTDTQYF.

A word on this clonotype: This clone may be a read error of a much larger clone one base away. The V gene is TRBV9, the J gene TRBJ2-1; TRBD2 agrees at 7 bases. This CDR3 comprises 15 residues. V shed 3 bases, J shed 3 bases, and the junction held 6 bases outside the gene matches. Looked up from germline, CDR1 is SGDLS and CDR2 is YYNGEE. The CDR3: CASSAAPSGYNEQFF. In nucleotides, the CDR3 is TGTGCCAGCAGCGCAGCCCCTAGCGGCTACAATGAGCAGTTCTTC.

This clonotype was observed many times. This chain links TRBV13 with TRBJ2-1; 7 positions match TRBD2. J was trimmed by 5 bases and V by 1 base; bases with no gene match: 2. The germline V gene has CDR1 PRHDT and CDR2 FYEKMQ (reference sequence). The CDR3 loop spans 14 amino acids. CDR3 region: CASSLASGHNEQFF. The CDR3 DNA follows: TGTGCCAGCAGCTTAGCTAGCGGACACAATGAGCAGTTCTTC. The full variable domain, rest sourced from reference TRBV13 and TRBJ2-1, is AAGVIQSPRHLIKEKRETATLKCYPIPRHDTVYWYQQGPGQDPQFLISFYEKMQSDKGSIPDRFSAQQFSDYHSELNMSSLELGDSALYFCASSLASGHNEQFFGPGTRLTVL.

Turning to this clonotype: Likely a read error: the CDR3 ends without its conserved phenylalanine or tryptophan. The chain employs TRBV19 and TRBJ2-7; 9 bases agree with TRBD2. The CDR3 extends over 13 amino acids. Trimming took 4 bases from V and 3 from J; bases not matched to a gene: 1. Germline CDR1 and CDR2: LNHDA and SQIVND (reference sequence). CDR3 in amino acids: CASSSGRGYEQYL. The CDR3 DNA reads TGTGCCAGTAGTAGCGGGAGGGGCTACGAGCAGTACCTC.

Of note for this clonotype: A read error may be the cause here, since a much bigger clone is one base away. The chain has TRBV27 and TRBJ2-5; D unresolved. There are 14 residues in the CDR3. Trimming left V 11 bases short and J 3 bases short, with 19 bases between. Germline V lookup: CDR1 MNHEY, CDR2 SMNVEV (reference sequence). The CDR3 reads CARSRPGLEETQYF. The CDR3 region has the DNA TGTGCCCGTTCTAGGCCTGGTCTCGAAGAGACCCAGTACTTC.

A note on this clonotype: Just one base apart from a much larger clone, this may be a read error. The CDR3 region is CASSHNLAEGPGYEQYF. The CDR3 bases are TGTGCCAGCAGCCACAACCTAGCGGAAGGGCCAGGCTACGAGCAGTACTTC. The V gene is TRBV11-2, the J gene TRBJ2-7; 7 bases align to TRBD2. Per germline, CDR1 SGHAT and CDR2 FQNNGV. V shed 5 bases, J shed 3 bases, and the junction held 16 bases outside the gene matches. The CDR3 extends over 17 amino acids. The whole variable domain, filled in from reference TRBV11-2 and TRBJ2-7, reads EAGVAQSPRYKIIEKRQSVAFWCNPISGHATLYWYQQILGQGPKLLIQFQNNGVVDDSQLPKDRFSAERLKGVDSTLKIQPAKLEDSAVYLCASSHNLAEGPGYEQYFGPGTRLTVT.

This clonotype was seen repeatedly, ten times or more. The chain recombines TRBV4-1 with TRBJ2-5; 10 bases agree with TRBD2. CDR3 length: 17 amino acids. Unmatched junction bases numbered 10, after V lost 0 bases and J lost 6 bases. Per the germline V gene, CDR1 is MGHRA and CDR2 is YSYEKL. The CDR3 DNA reads TGCGCCAGCAGCCAAGAGGGAGCGGGGGGGCCAACTAAGACCCAGTACTTC. Amino acid sequence: CASSQEGAGGPTKTQYF.

This clonotype was seen at least ten times. The chain links TRBV6-5 to TRBJ2-1, with 11 bases that match TRBD2. The CDR3 consists of 17 residues. Germline loops: CDR1 MNHEY, CDR2 SVGAGI. Losses at the gene ends were 4 bases for V and 7 bases for J; bases not matched to a gene: 12. The CDR3 here is CASSSYISGRAGNEQFF. Here the CDR3 DNA reads TGTGCCAGCAGTTCATACATTAGCGGGAGGGCCGGAAATGAGCAGTTCTTC.

This clonotype has ten or more counts. V and J are TRBV7-8 and TRBJ2-2; D is undetermined. Germline V gene sequence: CDR1 SGHVS, CDR2 FQNEAQ. V was pared by 3 bases and J by 3 bases, with 11 bases between. The CDR3 contains 15 residues. CDR3 sequence (DNA): TGTGCCAGCAGCTTCGAAGGACCCTACACCGGGGAGCTGTTTTTT. Its protein product is CASSFEGPYTGELFF.

The table lists this clonotype with many counts. This chain connects TRBV6-5 to TRBJ1-5; unclear D gene. The CDR3 length is 13 residues. CDR1 is MNHEY and CDR2 is SVGAGI in the germline V gene. The V end lost 8 bases, the J end lost 6 bases, and 14 bases lay between the germline ends. The CDR3 DNA sequence: TGTGCCAGCCGGGCAGGTGTGGTTCAGCCCCAGCATTTT. The encoded protein is CASRAGVVQPQHF.

This clonotype was detected ten times or more. DNA for the CDR3: TGTGCCAGCAGAACGACGGGTGGCCGGGGCTATGGCTACACCTTC. This encodes CASRTTGGRGYGYTF. This rearrangement joins TRBV5-4 to TRBJ1-2, with D uncertain. This CDR3 comprises 15 residues. V was shortened by 5 bases and J by 4 bases, with 18 bases between the two germline ends. The germline gives CDR1 SGHNT, CDR2 YYREEE (reference sequence).

This clonotype was counted between two and nine times. The rearrangement joins TRBV5-4 to TRBJ2-7; unclear D gene. Looked up from germline, CDR1 is SGHNT and CDR2 is YYREEE (reference sequence). The CDR3 has 15 residues. With 0 bases removed from V and 0 bases from J, the gap between germline ends came to 10 bases. CDR3 loop: CASSLGAESSYEQYF. The CDR3 nucleotides are TGTGCCAGCAGCTTGGGTGCAGAAAGCTCCTACGAGCAGTACTTC.

With respect to this clonotype: It may be a read error: a sequence one base away is much more abundant. Because the CDR3 is missing its conserved closing phenylalanine or tryptophan, this is likely a read error. The chain combines TRBV5-1 with TRBJ2-7, with 10 bases that match TRBD2. The germline V gene encodes CDR1 SGHRS and CDR2 YFSETQ. The trim removed 5 bases at V and 9 bases at J, leaving 11 bases unmatched. The CDR3 is 14 residues long. The CDR3 DNA sequence: TGCGCCAGCAGGGACTATAGCGGGGGGTTTGGGCAGTACCTC. This translates into CASRDYSGGFGQYL.

This clonotype showed up many times. The chain joins TRBV6-5 to TRBJ2-1; 13 positions match TRBD2. The ends lost 6 bases at V and 8 bases at J; junction bases unmatched: 7. The CDR3 covers 15 residues. CDR1 and CDR2 (germline): MNHEY, SVGAGI. CDR3 in amino acids: CASSTPLAGGDEQFF. The CDR3 region has the DNA TGTGCCAGCAGCACCCCACTAGCGGGAGGGGATGAGCAGTTCTTC.

This clonotype was seen ten or more times. The J gene is TRBJ2-7, the V gene TRBV20-1; TRBD2 aligns across 9 bases. Germline CDR1 is DFQATT and CDR2 is SNEGSKA (reference sequence). This CDR3 is 14 amino acids long. After removal of 6 bases from V and 0 bases from J, the junction contained 6 bases not matched to a gene. The CDR3 is CSADQREDSYEQYF. The CDR3 DNA is TGCAGTGCCGATCAGCGGGAGGACTCCTACGAGCAGTACTTC.

This clonotype was counted at least ten times. In DNA, the CDR3 is TGTGCCAGCAGCTCTTTCGGGGGCACAGATACGCAGTATTTT. This gives the protein CASSSFGGTDTQYF. This sequence joins TRBV7-6 and TRBJ2-3, with D tentatively TRBD2 (5 bases). The length of the CDR3 is 14 residues. From germline, CDR1 is SGHVS and CDR2 FNYEAQ. V was trimmed by 4 bases and J by 1 base, leaving 9 bases between them.

This clonotype came up a few times. A much larger clone sits a single nucleotide away, making a read error possible. The conserved phenylalanine or tryptophan is not found at the CDR3 terminus, so this likely reflects a read error. The chain has TRBV5-6 and TRBJ2-7; a possible D gene is TRBD1 (6 bases). The CDR3 covers 14 residues. Trimming pared 4 bases from V and 6 bases from J, leaving 17 bases between. Germline CDR1 is SGHDT and CDR2 is YYEEEE. The CDR3 coding sequence is TGTGCCAGCAGCCCGGGACAAGTGGCGGGCGAGCAGTACCTC. Translating gives CASSPGQVAGEQYL.